This TCR beta chain was identified in a study of tumor and adjacent non-tumor tissue in lung cancer. Whole-study context: Stage I to III disease affected ten to eleven men and roughly 5 women aged roughly 31 to 76.

General study points: Tumor TCR diversity, when higher, was linked to shorter survival. Compared with tumor, normal lung showed significantly lower TCR diversity.

The library came from three nested PCR rounds adapted from ARM-PCR protocols. TCRdb called the multiplex PCR reads again in MiXCR, with one record for every CDR3 protein. The sample shows 40,000 to 45,000 distinct CDR3 sequences, 60% to 70% of them seen only once. Details on this clonotype: The target antigen is unknown.

The template was RNA from unsorted bulk tissue. More than 3 cm separated this lung sample from the edge of the tumor. CDR1 and CDR2 (germline): SGHNT, YENEEA. V gave up 7 bases and J gave up 8 bases, with 17 bases separating them. The CDR3 spans 13 residues. The chain recombines TRBV11-3 with TRBJ1-1; TRBD1 might be the D (6 bases). Sequencing was done on a sample of distant non-tumor lung tissue. This TCR was recovered from a woman in her thirties or forties with non-small cell lung cancer. CDR3 in DNA: TGTGCCAGCACCCGGACAGCTGACAGCGAAGCTTTCTTT. Protein sequence: CASTRTADSEAFF.